The rows below give T cell receptor beta chains drawn from one sample of a study of T cell repertoires in cytomegalovirus infection. TCRdb reprocessed the reads via MiXCR and lists one record per CDR3 protein. The data show 600,000 to 800,000 distinct CDR3 sequences, 24% seen once. Sequencing was done on a sample of CD8+ T cells from PBMCs. The receptors stem from a human donor in good health (CMV status not recorded). Some clones in this sample may be carry-over from other donors' samples. Each CDR3 is given with its conserved first and last residue. A D gene is named only where the DNA matches it firmly. Size is omitted from some rows. Given values are once, few, many or a class for expanded clones.

D gene	CDR3 length	clone size	J gene	V gene	CDR3 protein	CDR3 DNA
-	15	-	TRBJ1-3	TRBV4-3	CASSQTESSGNTIYF	TGCGCCAGCAGCCAAACCGAAAGCTCTGGAAACACCATATATTTT
-	14	-	TRBJ1-2	TRBV4-2	CASSQAAGVYGYTF	TGTGCCAGCAGCCAAGCGGCCGGAGTATATGGCTACACCTTC
TRBD1	15	-	TRBJ2-1	TRBV27	CASSFGGQGNNEQFF	TGTGCCAGCAGCTTCGGGGGACAGGGAAACAATGAGCAGTTCTTC
TRBD1	18	-	TRBJ1-1	TRBV14	CASSPIPGQGAGDTEAFF	TGTGCCAGCAGCCCGATACCGGGACAGGGGGCGGGGGACACTGAAGCTTTCTTT
-	10	-	TRBJ2-1	TRBV20-1	CSARQAWQFF	TGCAGTGCTCGACAGGCATGGCAGTTCTTC
-	13	many	TRBJ1-1	TRBV6-2/TRBV6-3	CASSYSPIGEAFF	TGTGCCAGCAGTTACTCACCTATAGGTGAAGCTTTCTTT
TRBD1	15	many	TRBJ2-1	TRBV7-8	CASSLVGQSYNEQFF	TGTGCCAGCAGCTTAGTGGGACAGTCCTACAATGAGCAGTTCTTC
-	14	few	TRBJ1-1	TRBV12-3/TRBV12-4	CASSPAGGLTEAFF	TGTGCCAGCAGCCCAGCGGGGGGCTTGACTGAAGCTTTCTTT
TRBD2	18	many	TRBJ2-1	TRBV19	CASSILAGARSSYNEQFF	TGTGCCAGTAGTATACTAGCGGGGGCCCGGAGCTCCTACAATGAGCAGTTCTTC
-	14	-	TRBJ2-5	TRBV7-4	CASSFPGSQETKYF	TGTGCCAGCAGCTTTCCCGGGAGCCAAGAGACCAAGTACTTC
-	15	many	TRBJ1-6	TRBV25-1	CASSEYYRMNSPLHF	TGTGCCAGCAGTGAATACTACAGGATGAATTCACCCCTCCACTTT
-	16	-	TRBJ2-4	TRBV7-9	CASSFPGPSAKNIQYF	TGTGCCAGCAGCTTCCCGGGACCGTCAGCCAAAAACATTCAGTACTTC
TRBD2	16	-	TRBJ2-1	TRBV4-1	CASSLKGGPPTIEQFF	TGCGCCAGCAGCCTAAAGGGAGGGCCTCCAACAATTGAGCAGTTCTTC
-	19	-	TRBJ2-3	TRBV28	CASSFNPQKSGDATDTQYF	TGTGCCAGCAGTTTCAACCCCCAGAAATCGGGGGACGCCACAGATACGCAGTATTTT
-	16	-	TRBJ2-1	TRBV7-9	CASSPRDGPTYNEQFF	TGTGCCAGCAGCCCCAGGGACGGACCGACCTACAATGAGCAGTTCTTC
-	19	-	TRBJ1-5	TRBV20-1	CSARDLGGTSGYSNQPQHF	TGCAGTGCTAGAGATCTTGGAGGGACGTCAGGATATAGCAATCAGCCCCAGCATTTT
-	13	many	TRBJ1-1	TRBV7-2	CASSSYRATEAFF	TGTGCCAGCAGTTCTTACAGGGCCACTGAAGCTTTCTTT
-	12	few	TRBJ2-7	TRBV19	CASSQNSYEQYF	TGTGCCAGTAGCCAAAACTCCTACGAGCAGTACTTC
-	14	many	TRBJ1-2	TRBV19	CASRLGRNFYGYTF	TGTGCCAGTAGGTTGGGACGGAACTTCTATGGCTACACCTTC
-	13	few	TRBJ2-5	TRBV20-1	CSARELGFETQYF	TGCAGTGCTAGAGAACTAGGCTTTGAGACCCAGTACTTC
-	17	many	TRBJ2-4	TRBV7-8	CASSLGVVLGLSDIQYF	TGTGCCAGCAGCTTAGGGGTTGTGCTGGGACTTTCGGACATTCAGTACTTC
-	17	many	TRBJ1-1	TRBV4-1	CASSQDGTGWLETEAFF	TGCGCCAGCAGCCAAGATGGAACAGGGTGGTTAGAAACTGAAGCTTTCTTT
-	14	-	TRBJ1-6	TRBV28	CASNDSPGNSPLHF	TGTGCCAGCAACGACAGCCCGGGGAATTCACCCCTCCACTTT
-	13	few	TRBJ2-1	TRBV6-4	CASSPLGNNEQFF	TGTGCCAGCAGTCCACTAGGGAACAATGAGCAGTTCTTC
TRBD2	16	-	TRBJ2-3	TRBV6-5	CASRLISGGGTDTQYF	TGTGCCAGCAGGCTGATTAGCGGGGGGGGCACAGATACGCAGTATTTT
-	14	few	TRBJ1-1	TRBV6-2/TRBV6-3	CASSFDRRNTEAFF	TGTGCCAGCAGTTTCGACAGACGGAACACTGAAGCTTTCTTT
TRBD2	21	-	TRBJ2-3	TRBV4-3	CASSPHGSGGAEPPHSDTQYF	TGCGCCAGCAGCCCCCACGGGAGCGGGGGGGCCGAACCACCCCACTCAGATACGCAGTATTTT
-	13	-	TRBJ2-7	TRBV2	CASSTITAHEQYF	TGTGCCAGCAGTACGATCACGGCCCACGAGCAGTACTTC
-	16	many	TRBJ1-6	TRBV6-1	CASSEAMGPIFSPLHF	TGTGCCAGCAGTGAAGCAATGGGGCCCATTTTTTCACCCCTCCACTTT
-	16	-	TRBJ2-1	TRBV9	CASSVALAEPNNEQFF	TGTGCCAGCAGCGTAGCTCTAGCCGAACCAAACAATGAGCAGTTCTTC
-	16	few	TRBJ2-1	TRBV14	CASSQDEGRFGNEQFF	TGTGCCAGCAGCCAAGATGAGGGACGTTTCGGCAATGAGCAGTTCTTC
-	13	few	TRBJ1-2	TRBV12-3/TRBV12-4	CASSLGKGHGYTF	TGTGCCAGCAGTTTAGGGAAGGGACATGGCTACACCTTC
TRBD2	15	-	TRBJ2-1	TRBV29-1	CSVEWSGGFYNEQFF	TGCAGCGTTGAATGGAGCGGGGGGTTCTACAATGAGCAGTTCTTC
-	11	-	TRBJ1-1	TRBV28	CASSRIGEAFF	TGTGCCAGCAGTCGAATAGGTGAAGCTTTCTTT
-	15	few	TRBJ2-5	TRBV28	CASRPSGTAGETQYF	TGTGCCAGCAGGCCCTCCGGGACGGCGGGAGAGACCCAGTACTTC
-	13	few	TRBJ2-7	TRBV7-9	CASSSFTAYEQYF	TGTGCCAGCAGCTCTTTTACAGCCTACGAGCAGTACTTC
-	13	many	TRBJ2-1	TRBV7-2	CASSLGLNNEQFF	TGTGCCAGCAGCTTAGGACTGAACAATGAGCAGTTCTTC
-	12	-	TRBJ2-7	TRBV20-1	CSARVVGYEQYF	TGCAGTGCTAGAGTCGTCGGCTACGAGCAGTACTTC
-	16	-	TRBJ2-3	TRBV18	CASSPLDSVNTDTQYF	TGTGCCAGCTCACCCTTGGACAGCGTAAACACAGATACGCAGTATTTT
-	16	-	TRBJ2-5	TRBV28	CASSKSSSPRFETQYF	TGTGCCAGCAGTAAATCGTCCTCCCCCCGATTCGAGACCCAGTACTTC
TRBD2	16	-	TRBJ2-1	TRBV25-1	CASSERLAGAYNEQFF	TGTGCCAGCAGTGAAAGACTAGCGGGGGCTTACAATGAGCAGTTCTTC
TRBD2	15	many	TRBJ2-3	TRBV7-8	CASSSGTSSTDTQYF	TGTGCCAGCTCCTCGGGGACTAGTAGCACAGATACGCAGTATTTT
TRBD1	15	-	TRBJ1-5	TRBV6-5	CASRTGANSNQSQHF	TGTGCCAGCAGAACAGGGGCAAATAGCAATCAGTCCCAGCATTTT
TRBD2	18	few	TRBJ2-5	TRBV2	CASSEWPIAGEFQETQYF	TGTGCCAGCAGTGAATGGCCGATAGCGGGGGAGTTCCAAGAGACCCAGTACTTC
-	17	few	TRBJ1-5	TRBV2	CASSEAPTGLRGQPQHF	TGTGCCAGCAGTGAAGCGCCTACAGGGTTAAGAGGCCAGCCCCAGCATTTT